There are a few counts of the clone carrying this TCR beta chain. Its antigen is not identified. The sample carries other DNA sequences with the same CDR3. This record belongs to a study of beta chain features in type 1 diabetes. Study observations and caveats: Type 1 diabetes patients had moderately but significantly shorter TCRB CDR3s in all four CD4+ subsets.

The investigators reverse transcribed all of the isolated RNA, so they sequenced expressed TCRB transcripts. The data were produced by immunoSEQ multiplex PCR, yet TCRdb's version contains in-frame clones alone and is incomplete. The sample yields around 360,000 clones, approximately 12% seen once. The CDR3 is 13 amino acids. V lost 3 bases to trimming and J lost 4 bases, with 10 bases between them. Germline values: CDR1 MGHDK, CDR2 SYGVNS. This TCR was sampled from a young woman with type 1 diabetes. The chain couples TRBV25-1 to TRBJ2-7; weak D call: TRBD2 (5 bases). The sample consisted of naive CD4+ T cells from blood. This chain's CDR3 is CASSDRGLYEQYF. The CDR3 DNA reads TGTGCCAGCAGTGACCGGGGATTGTACGAGCAGTACTTC.